This T cell receptor (beta chain) was obtained from a study of naive and memory T cell subsets. Points from the study as a whole: Gini index rose across naive, CM, EM and EMRA in CD4 and CD8. Especially in CD8 cells, naive repertoires contained a few larger clonotypes, possibly CD45RA-re-expressing memory cells.

The beta constant-region primer was an equimolar mix of two oligonucleotides covering TRBC1 and TRBC2. TCRdb processed the UMI-ligation and nested PCR reads anew with MiXCR; each CDR3 protein has one entry. The sample records some 150,000 distinct CDR3 sequences, over 15% being singletons. V lost 0 bases to trimming and J lost 0 bases, with 7 bases between them. There are 15 residues in the CDR3. Germline V gene data show CDR1 as SGHRS and CDR2 as YFSETQ. As regards this clonotype: The target antigen is unknown.

The source is a human donor in good health. Material for sequencing was naive CD4+ T cells from blood. V is TRBV5-1 and J is TRBJ2-1, with D uncertain. CDR3 protein: CASSLVDRSYNEQFF. The CDR3 DNA sequence: TGCGCCAGCAGCTTGGTCGACCGCTCCTACAATGAGCAGTTCTTC. Looking up the rest from reference TRBV5-1 and TRBJ2-1 gives the full variable domain: KAGVTQTPRYLIKTRGQQVTLSCSPISGHRSVSWYQQTPGQGLQFLFEYFSETQRNKGNFPGRFSGRQFSNSRSEMNVSTLELGDSALYLCASSLVDRSYNEQFFGPGTRLTVL.